One T cell receptor (beta chain) is described in this entry. This record belongs to a study of technical replicates of blood from several donors. V gave up 2 bases and J gave up 8 bases; unmatched junction bases: 15. The V gene's germline CDR1 is MDHEN and CDR2 SYDVKM. This CDR3 comprises 18 residues. Profiling relied on immunoSEQ multiplex PCR, and the TCRdb table lists in-frame clones only, not all of them. The data contain fewer than 95,000 clones, approximately 94% of them singletons. The rearrangement links TRBV28 to TRBJ2-7, with 13 bases that match TRBD2. The TCR sequence derives from a human donor in good health. The sequenced material came from T cells isolated from PBMCs. CDR3 protein: CASSLPAGRTSGRTQQYF. The CDR3 region has the DNA TGTGCCAGCAGTTTACCGGCCGGCCGGACTAGCGGGAGAACCCAGCAGTACTTC.